This TCR beta chain is drawn from a study of blood T cell repertoires in COVID-19. Study summary: Acute and convalescent COVID-19 specimens originated in the United States, Italy and Spain. PBMCs, B-cell-depleted T cells, or T cells provided the cDNA or gDNA that made up the material.

The Seattle patients, enrolled during active infection, were followed longitudinally. In the authors' methods: Amplification from reference gene primers served as the basis for estimated nucleated cell counts. Generated by immunoSEQ multiplex PCR, the TCRdb table keeps only in-frame clones and is missing some. V, J and clone size are taken as reported in that table, and D and trimming were inferred from the DNA itself. The sample has roughly 200,000 clones, about 95% seen once. The sequence was collected from a man between 25 and 39 years old with COVID-19, enrolled during active disease. The sample consisted of peripheral blood.

CDR3 sequence: CSARGTEEAGYTF. The CDR3 bases are TGCAGCGCCCGAGGGACAGAGGAGGCTGGCTACACCTTC. This rearrangement joins TRBV29-1 to TRBJ1-2, with 7 bases lining up with TRBD1. This CDR3 is built from 13 residues. The V and J ends lost 7 bases and 7 bases, in that order; junction bases with no gene match: 12. Germline V CDR1 and CDR2: SQVTM, ANQGSEA. Full variable domain (rest looked up from reference TRBV29-1 and TRBJ1-2): SAVISQKPSRDICQRGTSLTIQCQVDSQVTMMFWYRQQPGQSLTLIATANQGSEATYESGFVIDKFPISRPNLTFSTLTVSNMSPEDSSIYLCSARGTEEAGYTFGSGTRLTVV.